These 10 T cell receptor beta chains came from one sample sequenced in a study of shared clonotypes between healthy human individuals. CD45RO-negative CD8 cells positively selected for CCR7 made up the naive population, which excluded terminally differentiated effector memory CD45RA+ cells. Clones were read by immunoSEQ multiplex PCR, and TCRdb kept only the in-frame ones, dropping some. The sample has about 680,000 clones, about 91% seen once. Sequencing used naive CD8+ T cells sorted from blood. Receptors were obtained from a man aged 30-40 years in good health.

The chain links TRBV28 to TRBJ2-1; 10 bases fit TRBD2. The germline CDR1 and CDR2 sequences are MDHEN and SYDVKM. The length of the CDR3 is 16 residues. The trim removed 1 base at V and 4 bases at J, leaving 4 bases unmatched. Here the CDR3 reads CASSLFLAGAYNEQFF. CDR3 in DNA: TGTGCCAGCAGTTTATTCCTAGCGGGAGCTTACAATGAGCAGTTCTTC.

The chain recombines TRBV10-3 with TRBJ1-1; D is undetermined. V shed 0 bases and J shed 0 bases, with 14 bases lying between them. CDR1 and CDR2 from the germline V gene are ENHRY and SYGVKD. The CDR3 sequence is 17 residues long. The chain's CDR3 is CAISESDYSKMNTEAFF. The CDR3 region has the DNA TGTGCCATCAGTGAGTCGGATTACTCCAAGATGAACACTGAAGCTTTCTTT.

J is TRBJ2-1 and V is TRBV9; D possibly corresponds to TRBD2 (6 bases). V shed 3 bases and J shed 1 base, with 14 bases lying between them. CDR1 is SGDLS, CDR2 YYNGEE, per germline. This CDR3 comprises 16 residues. CDR3 in amino acids: CASSGAGRGSYNEQFF. In nucleotides, the CDR3 is TGTGCCAGCAGCGGCGCGGGGCGAGGATCCTACAATGAGCAGTTCTTC.

This clone has just a few counts. This rearrangement joins TRBV7-7 to TRBJ2-5, with 9 positions matching TRBD2. J lost 3 bases, V lost 1 base, and 3 bases had no gene match. The CDR3 spans 15 residues. CDR1 and CDR2 (germline): SSHAT, FNYEAQ (reference sequence). DNA of the CDR3: TGTGCCAGCAGCTTAGTGCGGGGGGGGGAAGAGACCCAGTACTTC. The encoded protein is CASSLVRGGEETQYF.

This chain joins TRBV13 and TRBJ2-1, with TRBD2 matching 9 bases. The CDR3 has 13 amino acids. V was pared by 1 base and J by 15 bases, with 7 bases of the junction left unmatched. Germline CDR1 reads PRHDT; CDR2 reads FYEKMQ (reference sequence). The CDR3 DNA follows: TGTGCCAGCAGCTTAGAACTAGCGGGCGAGGCGTTCTTC. Translation gives CASSLELAGEAFF.

The rearrangement links TRBV11-2 to TRBJ2-3; D tentatively fits TRBD1 or TRBD2 (6 bases each). The CDR3 has 17 residues. The V gene's germline CDR1 is SGHAT and CDR2 FQNNGV. The ends were cut back, 1 base at V and 2 bases at J, with 16 bases in the middle. In DNA form, the CDR3 reads TGTGCCAGCAGCTTAGGGCTAGGGGGGCCCCTCACAGATACGCAGTATTTT. Translating gives CASSLGLGGPLTDTQYF. The full variable domain, completed using reference TRBV11-2 and TRBJ2-3, is EAGVAQSPRYKIIEKRQSVAFWCNPISGHATLYWYQQILGQGPKLLIQFQNNGVVDDSQLPKDRFSAERLKGVDSTLKIQPAKLEDSAVYLCASSLGLGGPLTDTQYFGPGTRLTVL.

The V and J genes are TRBV27 and TRBJ2-1; D ambiguous. The CDR3 sequence is 13 residues long. Germline-derived CDR1 and CDR2 are MNHEY and SMNVEV (reference sequence). V was trimmed by 3 bases and J by 4 bases, leaving 7 bases between them. The CDR3, as DNA: TGTGCCAGCAGTTTTATTGGTTACAATGAGCAGTTCTTC. Its protein product is CASSFIGYNEQFF.

V gene TRBV30 combines with J gene TRBJ1-5, with 11 bases fitting TRBD1. The CDR3 extends over 16 amino acids. V lost 5 bases, J lost 2 bases, and 8 bases stayed unmatched. In germline, CDR1 is GTSNPN, CDR2 SVGIG (reference sequence). The CDR3 bases are TGTGCCTGGTCCGGGACAGGGGGTTTAGGCAATCAGCCCCAGCATTTT. It yields the protein CAWSGTGGLGNQPQHF.

V and J are TRBV7-2 and TRBJ2-6; D is perhaps TRBD1 or TRBD2 (5 bases each). V lost 4 bases and J 3 bases, leaving 22 bases between the germline ends. CDR1 SGHTA and CDR2 FQGNSA come from the germline V gene. The CDR3 has 19 amino acids. The CDR3 region is CASSSVLGARMGGANVLTF. In DNA form, the CDR3 reads TGTGCCAGCAGCTCCGTTCTCGGGGCTAGAATGGGTGGGGCCAACGTCCTGACTTTC.

DNA for the CDR3: TGCGCCAGCAGTCCCCTCTCTTTAGCGGGAGGGCCGTCCTACGAGCAGTACTTC. Translating gives CASSPLSLAGGPSYEQYF. V gene TRBV5-1 combines with J gene TRBJ2-7; 11 positions agree with TRBD2. Germline V gene lookup returns CDR1 SGHRS and CDR2 YFSETQ. The junction had 14 bases not matched to a gene; V was cut back by 5 bases and J by 1 base. This CDR3 has 18 residues.